This T cell receptor beta chain appears in the sequencing data of a study of control samples from healthy donors and cancer patients. Clones were sequenced by immunoSEQ multiplex PCR, and TCRdb holds only the in-frame ones, with some missing. The sample includes roughly 450,000 clones, over 75% seen only once; the top ten take 6% to 7%. The CDR3 runs to 12 residues. CDR1 is MNHEY and CDR2 is SMNVEV in the germline V gene (reference sequence). Between the trimmed V and J ends, which lost 8 bases and 1 base, there was a span of 8 bases. The sample taken for sequencing was PBMCs. The chain combines TRBV27 with TRBJ1-1; D unclear. This clonotype was sampled from a man aged 40-49 years with head and neck cancer. This chain's CDR3 is CASGHGNTEAFF. CDR3 nucleotides: TGTGCCAGCGGCCATGGGAACACTGAAGCTTTCTTT.